This paragraph reports one TCR beta chain. What it binds is unknown. V was pared by 6 bases and J by 2 bases, with 9 bases of the junction left unmatched. The CDR3 spans 15 residues. CDR1 is DFQATT, CDR2 SNEGSKA, per germline (reference sequence). With each sample, at least 5.5 micrograms of total RNA were extracted. This sample was included in a study of blood T cells in healthy people across ages. Overall study: Per two T cells, template switching captured roughly one barcoded beta molecule. Findings and limits, study-wide: In long-lived donors, naive CD4+ cell counts and diversity exceeded those of aged donors.

The use of a sample-barcoded 5' primer and a J-beta primer mix characterized a second PCR of 7 to 11 cycles. TCRdb re-derived calls from the 5' RACE reads in MiXCR, one entry per CDR3 protein. The data hold some 1.1 million distinct CDR3 sequences, with 30% to 40% observed a single time. The specimen sequenced was blood. The rearrangement links TRBV20-1 to TRBJ2-2; 7 bases map to TRBD2. This sequence originates from a man between 18 and 29 years old in good health. CDR3: CSAEDLAGNTGELFF. As DNA, the CDR3 is TGCAGTGCCGAGGATTTAGCGGGCAACACCGGGGAGCTGTTTTTT.